A selection of T cell receptor beta chains follows, all from one sample in a study of vaccination and CD4 T cells after COVID-19. Their antigens are not known. MiXCR was run by TCRdb on the PCR reads, yielding one entry per CDR3 protein. The sample carries roughly 22,000 distinct CDR3 sequences, approximately 32% recorded once. Sequenced input: cultured CD4+ T cells from blood. These receptors all come from a human donor with COVID-19. Each CDR3 is given with its conserved first and last residue. D genes are given only for firm matches. Size values are once, few and many counts, or a class for expanded clones, and some rows have none.

CDR3 DNA: TGTGCCAGCAGTCCGGACTATGGCTACACCTTC
CDR3 protein: CASSPDYGYTF
V gene: TRBV2
D gene: -
J gene: TRBJ1-2
clone size: medium-sized

CDR3 DNA: TGTGCCATCAGTGACGCCGACAGGAATAATGAAAAACTGTTTTTT
CDR3 protein: CAISDADRNNEKLFF
V gene: TRBV10-3
D gene: -
J gene: TRBJ1-4
clone size: few

CDR3 DNA: TGTGCCAGCAGCTTGCCGAGACAGGGGTGGGAGACCCAGTACTTC
CDR3 protein: CASSLPRQGWETQYF
V gene: TRBV5-4
D gene: TRBD1
J gene: TRBJ2-5
clone size: -

CDR3 DNA: TGTGCCAGCAGTTTATCCGGGAGCAATCAGCCCCAGTATTTT
CDR3 protein: CASSLSGSNQPQYF
V gene: TRBV27
D gene: -
J gene: TRBJ2-3
clone size: -

CDR3 DNA: TGCAGTGCAGCTGTCCAGAGGGGAGCCCTATCCTACGAGCAGTACTTC
CDR3 protein: CSAAVQRGALSYEQYF
V gene: TRBV20-1
D gene: -
J gene: TRBJ2-7
clone size: few

CDR3 DNA: TGTGCCAGCAGCTCCATACTAGCGGGGGGGAGGGAGACCCAGTACTTC
CDR3 protein: CASSSILAGGRETQYF
V gene: TRBV27
D gene: TRBD2
J gene: TRBJ2-5
clone size: medium-sized

CDR3 DNA: TGCAGTGCTAGAGATTTCGACAGGGGGGGCACTGAAGCTTTCTTT
CDR3 protein: CSARDFDRGGTEAFF
V gene: TRBV20-1
D gene: TRBD1
J gene: TRBJ1-1
clone size: few

CDR3 DNA: TGTGCCAGCAACGCCGCCGACAGGCCAGTTAACGAAGGCTACACCTTC
CDR3 protein: CASNAADRPVNEGYTF
V gene: TRBV9
D gene: -
J gene: TRBJ1-2
clone size: -

CDR3 DNA: TGTGCCAGCACCATCGTCCCCAGGGGGACCGGGGAGCTGTTTTTT
CDR3 protein: CASTIVPRGTGELFF
V gene: TRBV12-3/TRBV12-4
D gene: TRBD1
J gene: TRBJ2-2
clone size: few

CDR3 DNA: TGTGCCAGCAGCTTAGATGAGACCCAGTACTTC
CDR3 protein: CASSLDETQYF
V gene: TRBV12-3/TRBV12-4
D gene: -
J gene: TRBJ2-5
clone size: few

CDR3 DNA: TGCAGTGCTTTCCAAGCGGGGGCTGGCAACGAGCAGTACTTC
CDR3 protein: CSAFQAGAGNEQYF
V gene: TRBV20-1
D gene: TRBD2
J gene: TRBJ2-7
clone size: -

CDR3 DNA: TGTGCCAGCAGTTTACGAGGACGCAATCAGCCCCAGCATTTT
CDR3 protein: CASSLRGRNQPQHF
V gene: TRBV28
D gene: -
J gene: TRBJ1-5
clone size: few

CDR3 DNA: TGTGCCAGCAGCTTGGGGCCAAGCGCCTACGAGCAGTACTTC
CDR3 protein: CASSLGPSAYEQYF
V gene: TRBV7-2
D gene: -
J gene: TRBJ2-7
clone size: few

CDR3 DNA: TGTGCCAGCAGTTACTCAAACGCCAGAAAAAGGGGATTTCCCTACGAGCAGTACTTC
CDR3 protein: CASSYSNARKRGFPYEQYF
V gene: TRBV6-5
D gene: -
J gene: TRBJ2-7
clone size: -

CDR3 DNA: TGTGCCAGCTCACCGAGTTTGTCAGGGCTCACCGGGGAGCTGTTTTTT
CDR3 protein: CASSPSLSGLTGELFF
V gene: TRBV18
D gene: -
J gene: TRBJ2-2
clone size: -

CDR3 DNA: TGTGCCAGCCTGGACAGGACGAGCTCTGGAAACACCATATATTTT
CDR3 protein: CASLDRTSSGNTIYF
V gene: TRBV6-7
D gene: TRBD1
J gene: TRBJ1-3
clone size: few

CDR3 DNA: TGTGCCAGCAGTGAAGAGACAGGGGCTTCACCCCTCCACTTT
CDR3 protein: CASSEETGASPLHF
V gene: TRBV6-1
D gene: TRBD1
J gene: TRBJ1-6
clone size: -

CDR3 DNA: TGCAGTGCTAGGGTGGGCAGGGTGAACACTGAAGCTTTCTTT
CDR3 protein: CSARVGRVNTEAFF
V gene: TRBV20-1
D gene: -
J gene: TRBJ1-1
clone size: -

CDR3 DNA: TGCAGTGCCGCGGAGAACACTGAAGCTTTCTTT
CDR3 protein: CSAAENTEAFF
V gene: TRBV20-1
D gene: -
J gene: TRBJ1-1
clone size: -

CDR3 DNA: TGCAGTGCTGGCCGGGCCACGAACACCGGGGAGCTGTTTTTT
CDR3 protein: CSAGRATNTGELFF
V gene: TRBV20-1
D gene: -
J gene: TRBJ2-2
clone size: -

CDR3 DNA: TGTGCCAGCAAGGGGATGGGGTTAGAGACCCAGTACTTC
CDR3 protein: CASKGMGLETQYF
V gene: TRBV6-1
D gene: -
J gene: TRBJ2-5
clone size: -

CDR3 DNA: TGTGCCAGCAGCACCGTGGAGACAGCGAACACCGGGGAGCTGTTTTTT
CDR3 protein: CASSTVETANTGELFF
V gene: TRBV27
D gene: -
J gene: TRBJ2-2
clone size: -

CDR3 DNA: TGTGCCAGTAGTAGGGTGGGGGCGGACACTGAAGCTTTCTTT
CDR3 protein: CASSRVGADTEAFF
V gene: TRBV19
D gene: -
J gene: TRBJ1-1
clone size: -

CDR3 DNA: TGTGCCAGCAGTGAAGGGAGTTCTTGGTCGGGGAATCAGCCCCAGCATTTT
CDR3 protein: CASSEGSSWSGNQPQHF
V gene: TRBV6-1
D gene: -
J gene: TRBJ1-5
clone size: -

CDR3 DNA: TGTGCCAGCAGTTCACAGGGAAACTACGAGCAGTACTTC
CDR3 protein: CASSSQGNYEQYF
V gene: TRBV6-5
D gene: -
J gene: TRBJ2-7
clone size: -

CDR3 DNA: TGTGCCAGTAGTATCTGGCAGGGGAACTATGGCTACACCTTC
CDR3 protein: CASSIWQGNYGYTF
V gene: TRBV19
D gene: -
J gene: TRBJ1-2
clone size: few

CDR3 DNA: TGTGCCAGCTCAGAGCTGATGGATCAGCCCCAGCATTTT
CDR3 protein: CASSELMDQPQHF
V gene: TRBV18
D gene: -
J gene: TRBJ1-5
clone size: -

CDR3 DNA: TGTGCCAGCAGTGAAGCGGCCAGGGGCGGGGGCAATCAGCCCCAGCATTTT
CDR3 protein: CASSEAARGGGNQPQHF
V gene: TRBV6-1
D gene: -
J gene: TRBJ1-5
clone size: -

CDR3 DNA: TGTGCAAGTCGCTTAGTCAGACCGGACAGCAATCAGCCCCAGCATTTT
CDR3 protein: CASRLVRPDSNQPQHF
V gene: TRBV12-2
D gene: -
J gene: TRBJ1-5
clone size: -

CDR3 DNA: TGTGCCTGGAGTCTGACAGGTTTGGGAACTGAAGCTTTCTTT
CDR3 protein: CAWSLTGLGTEAFF
V gene: TRBV30
D gene: -
J gene: TRBJ1-1
clone size: -

CDR3 DNA: TGTGCCAGCAGCGGACAGGGGAATAATTCACCCCTCCACTTT
CDR3 protein: CASSGQGNNSPLHF
V gene: TRBV6-1
D gene: TRBD1
J gene: TRBJ1-6
clone size: few

CDR3 DNA: TGTGCCTGGAGTGCCACGGGACAGGGTCTCTATTTT
CDR3 protein: CAWSATGQGLYF
V gene: TRBV30
D gene: TRBD1
J gene: TRBJ2-3
clone size: -

CDR3 DNA: TGTGCCAGCAGCTTAGATAGCGGGGGGGTCTACAATGAGCAGTTCTTC
CDR3 protein: CASSLDSGGVYNEQFF
V gene: TRBV7-9
D gene: TRBD2
J gene: TRBJ2-1
clone size: -

CDR3 DNA: TGTGCCAGCAGCGGGGGACCGTCCCGGTCCTACAATGAGCAGTTCTTC
CDR3 protein: CASSGGPSRSYNEQFF
V gene: TRBV6-1
D gene: -
J gene: TRBJ2-1
clone size: -

CDR3 DNA: TGTGCCAGCAGCTTACAGGGGGCGAACACTGAAGCTTTCTTT
CDR3 protein: CASSLQGANTEAFF
V gene: TRBV11-3
D gene: TRBD1
J gene: TRBJ1-1
clone size: few

CDR3 DNA: TGCAGTGCTATGTTAGGCCACTACGAGCAGTACTTC
CDR3 protein: CSAMLGHYEQYF
V gene: TRBV20-1
D gene: -
J gene: TRBJ2-7
clone size: few

CDR3 DNA: TGTGCCATCAGTGATAGGGATCAGCCCCAGCATTTT
CDR3 protein: CAISDRDQPQHF
V gene: TRBV10-3
D gene: -
J gene: TRBJ1-5
clone size: few

CDR3 DNA: TGTGCCAGCAGAGACAGAACAGGGGAAGCTTTCTTT
CDR3 protein: CASRDRTGEAFF
V gene: TRBV6-1
D gene: -
J gene: TRBJ1-1
clone size: -

CDR3 DNA: TGTGCCAGCAGCTTGGACAGGTGGGACTACGAGCAGTACTTC
CDR3 protein: CASSLDRWDYEQYF
V gene: TRBV11-2
D gene: TRBD1
J gene: TRBJ2-7
clone size: few

CDR3 DNA: TGTGCCAGCAGTTTACCAGCGTCCGGGGCCAACGTCCTGACTTTC
CDR3 protein: CASSLPASGANVLTF
V gene: TRBV28
D gene: -
J gene: TRBJ2-6
clone size: -

CDR3 DNA: TGTGCCAGCAGCTTAGACGGCCGGCCTCGGAATCAGCCCCAGCATTTT
CDR3 protein: CASSLDGRPRNQPQHF
V gene: TRBV7-2
D gene: -
J gene: TRBJ1-5
clone size: -

CDR3 DNA: TGTGCCAGCAGCGGGGCCGCGAGGGCTTTCTTT
CDR3 protein: CASSGAARAFF
V gene: TRBV28
D gene: -
J gene: TRBJ1-1
clone size: few

CDR3 DNA: TGCAGTGCTAGGATAGCGGGGTACAGGAATGAGCAGTTCTTC
CDR3 protein: CSARIAGYRNEQFF
V gene: TRBV20-1
D gene: TRBD2
J gene: TRBJ2-1
clone size: -

CDR3 DNA: TGCAGTGCTGCCAAAGTCAGGGGTGCTGAAGCTTTCTTT
CDR3 protein: CSAAKVRGAEAFF
V gene: TRBV20-1
D gene: -
J gene: TRBJ1-1
clone size: -

CDR3 DNA: TGTGCCAGCAGCGAAGATTCACCCCTCCACTTT
CDR3 protein: CASSEDSPLHF
V gene: TRBV11-3
D gene: -
J gene: TRBJ1-6
clone size: -

CDR3 DNA: TGTGCCAGCCAATCGGGACGGTCGACTGGAAACACCATATATTTT
CDR3 protein: CASQSGRSTGNTIYF
V gene: TRBV6-2/TRBV6-3
D gene: -
J gene: TRBJ1-3
clone size: -

CDR3 DNA: TGTGCCAGCAGCACCCGACAGGGTGCAGATACGCAGTATTTT
CDR3 protein: CASSTRQGADTQYF
V gene: TRBV7-9
D gene: TRBD1
J gene: TRBJ2-3
clone size: once

CDR3 DNA: TGTGCCAGCAGCGTAGCGGGGGGGCCAACAGATACGCAGTATTTT
CDR3 protein: CASSVAGGPTDTQYF
V gene: TRBV2
D gene: TRBD2
J gene: TRBJ2-3
clone size: -